What follows are 13 T cell receptor beta chains derived from one specimen sequenced in a study of blood T cells in healthy people across ages. Combining a sample-barcoded 5' primer with a J-beta primer mix, a second PCR ran for roughly 6 to 12 cycles. TCRdb passed the 5' RACE reads through MiXCR, listing each CDR3 protein once. This sample yields 540,000 or so distinct CDR3 sequences, of which around half are seen a single time; roughly 25% belongs to the top ten. Sequencing was done on a sample of blood. The receptors originated from an older man in good health.

The genes are TRBV9 and TRBJ2-7, with D hard to call. The end of the DNA is better explained by TRBJ2-5, so the J call may be wrong. The germline CDR1 and CDR2 sequences are SGDLS and YYNGEE. This CDR3 comprises 13 residues. The CDR3 loop reads CASSVGVPETQYF. The DNA for the CDR3 is TGTGCCAGCAGCGTAGGAGTCCCTGAGACCCAGTACTTC.

This clonotype was detected only a few times. The chain is built from TRBV7-2 and TRBJ2-7; D remains ambiguous. Trimming shortened V by 6 bases and J by 0 bases, and 12 bases separated the two germline ends. Per germline, CDR1 SGHTA and CDR2 FQGNSA. The CDR3 contains 14 residues. The CDR3 sequence: CASSRTGLSYEQYF. DNA for the CDR3: TGTGCCAGCAGTCGGACGGGCCTCTCCTACGAGCAGTACTTC.

The count of this clonotype is one. The V gene is TRBV6-1, the J gene TRBJ2-3, with 10 bases matching TRBD2. The ends lost 2 bases at V and 3 bases at J; junction bases unmatched: 8. The CDR3 covers 17 residues. Germline V lookup: CDR1 MNHNS, CDR2 SASEGT. In DNA form, the CDR3 reads TGTGCCAGCAGTGAACCCCTAGCGGGGGCCCGAACAGATACGCAGTATTTT. It is translated as CASSEPLAGARTDTQYF.

A few counts support this clonotype. The rearrangement links TRBV7-2 to TRBJ2-1; 7 nucleotides match TRBD2. Germline CDR1 SGHTA, CDR2 FQGNSA. This CDR3 has 14 amino acids. Trimming cost V 3 bases and J 12 bases; bases outside gene matches: 11. The CDR3 DNA sequence: TGTGCCAGCAGCTTGCGGGAGAAGGACATAGGGCAGTTCTTC. As protein: CASSLREKDIGQFF. Based on the CDR3 plus reference TRBV7-2 and TRBJ2-1, the full variable domain is GAGVSQSPSNKVTEKGKDVELRCDPISGHTALYWYRQSLGQGLEFLIYFQGNSAPDKSGLPSDRFSAERTGGSVSTLTIQRTQQEDSAVYLCASSLREKDIGQFFGPGTRLTVL.

In the case of this clonotype: This may be a read error, as it is one base from a much larger clone. The V call is TRBV20-1, the J call TRBJ1-2; the match to TRBD1 covers 8 bases. Trimming cost V 6 bases and J 10 bases; bases outside gene matches: 13. This CDR3 is built from 13 residues. Germline CDR1 DFQATT, CDR2 SNEGSKA (reference sequence). CDR3 nucleotide sequence: TGCAGTGCAGGGGACAGGCGACCCTCGGACTACACCTTC. Protein sequence: CSAGDRRPSDYTF.

This clonotype was seen only a few times. The J gene is TRBJ1-2, the V gene TRBV29-1; 7 bases align to TRBD1. The trim removed 6 bases at V and 8 bases at J, leaving 9 bases unmatched. The CDR3 totals 12 residues. The germline CDR1 and CDR2 sequences are SQVTM and ANQGSEA. The CDR3 spells CSVSYRGGGYTF. Written as DNA, the CDR3 is TGCAGCGTCTCTTACAGGGGAGGCGGCTACACCTTC.

V and J are TRBV12-3 or TRBV12-4 and TRBJ1-1; TRBD1 is a possible D gene (6 bases). The length of the CDR3 is 15 residues. Trimming left V 6 bases short and J 1 base short, with 15 bases between. CDR3 residues: CASSPTGLQNTEAFF. The CDR3 bases are TGTGCCAGCAGCCCTACAGGGCTCCAGAACACTGAAGCTTTCTTT.

The chain couples TRBV7-2 to TRBJ1-2, with no clear D. The CDR3 consists of 12 residues. V lost 6 bases to trimming and J lost 1 base, with 6 bases between them. Germline CDR1 SGHTA, CDR2 FQGNSA. The CDR3 here is CASSTDNYGYTF. DNA of the CDR3: TGTGCCAGCAGTACAGATAACTATGGCTACACCTTC.

The rearrangement uses TRBV10-3 and TRBJ2-7, with no clear D. Germline V CDR1 and CDR2: ENHRY, SYGVKD. Trimming left V 3 bases short and J 0 bases short, with 9 bases between. CDR3 length: 14 amino acids. CDR3 residues: CAISDGESSYEQYF. The DNA of the CDR3 is TGTGCCATCAGTGATGGAGAAAGCTCCTACGAGCAGTACTTC.

V gene TRBV7-2 combines with J gene TRBJ2-3, with 7 bases lining up with TRBD2. CDR3 length: 16 amino acids. The germline V gene has CDR1 SGHTA and CDR2 FQGNSA. V was pared by 3 bases and J by 1 base, with 7 bases of the junction left unmatched. As DNA, the CDR3 is TGTGCCAGCAGCTTGGTGACTAGCCCCGGCACAGATACGCAGTATTTT. Translating gives CASSLVTSPGTDTQYF.

This clonotype was seen a few times. The V and J genes are TRBV10-3 and TRBJ2-3, with 7 positions matching TRBD2. V trimming: 4 bases; J trimming: 4 bases; junction bases outside the gene matches: 11. The CDR3 totals 16 residues. Germline-derived CDR1 and CDR2 are ENHRY and SYGVKD. The CDR3, as DNA: TGTGCCATCAGTGTACCCGTGGGCCGGGGGGCAGATACGCAGTATTTT. Protein sequence: CAISVPVGRGADTQYF.

This clonotype was observed a handful of times. The rearrangement joins TRBV7-9 to TRBJ2-4; D not certain. The end of the DNA is better explained by TRBJ2-7, so the J call may be wrong. This CDR3 is built from 12 residues. The germline CDR1 and CDR2 sequences are SEHNR and FQNEAQ (reference sequence). The CDR3: CASSPAYHEQYF. CDR3 in DNA: TGTGCCAGCAGCCCAGCTTACCACGAGCAGTACTTC.

V is TRBV3-1 and J is TRBJ1-4; TRBD1 matches at 8 bases. The CDR3 spans 15 residues. Germline CDR1 is LGHDT and CDR2 is YNNKEL (reference sequence). The ends lost 7 bases at V and 6 bases at J; junction bases unmatched: 10. CDR3 protein: CASTGQDNPDEKLFF. CDR3 DNA: TGTGCCAGCACGGGACAGGACAATCCGGATGAAAAACTGTTTTTT.